A single sample gave rise to the 22 T cell receptor beta chains below, sequenced in a study of T cell responses to AZD1222 COVID-19 vaccine. Sequencing used immunoSEQ multiplex PCR; TCRdb keeps in-frame clones, though not all of them. The data contain some 120,000 clones, roughly 86% of them singletons. Sequences were derived from peripheral blood, sampled on day 0 of AZD1222 vaccination. All receptors come from an adult in good health.

V and J are TRBV5-4 and TRBJ2-1; 9 bases fit TRBD2. J lost 0 bases, V lost 0 bases, and 7 bases had no gene match. The CDR3 has 18 residues. Germline V gene lookup returns CDR1 SGHNT and CDR2 YYREEE (reference sequence). CDR3 nucleotide sequence: TGTGCCAGCAGCTTGGGCGGGGGGGTCCTGAGCTCCTACAATGAGCAGTTCTTC. Its protein product is CASSLGGGVLSSYNEQFF.

V usage is TRBV6-5 and J usage is TRBJ2-5; D perhaps matches TRBD2 (6 bases). V lost 6 bases to trimming and J lost 9 bases, with 17 bases between them. The CDR3 totals 13 residues. Germline lookup yields CDR1 MNHEY and CDR2 SVGAGI. The CDR3 coding sequence is TGTGCCAGCAGCCAACCCGGCTCGGGGGCCCAGTACTTC. Amino acid sequence: CASSQPGSGAQYF.

The genes are TRBV7-6 and TRBJ2-6, with D unclear. Germline-derived CDR1 and CDR2 are SGHVS and FNYEAQ. The CDR3 has 17 residues. V lost 0 bases and J 1 base, leaving 10 bases between the germline ends. This CDR3 reads CASSLALVVSGANVLTF. The CDR3 region has the DNA TGTGCCAGCAGCTTAGCACTTGTGGTTTCTGGGGCCAACGTCCTGACTTTC.

The chain couples TRBV27 to TRBJ2-7; D gene ambiguous. Germline loops: CDR1 MNHEY, CDR2 SMNVEV (reference sequence). This CDR3 is built from 13 residues. The V gene lost 6 bases and the J gene lost 0 bases, with 9 bases spanning the gap. CDR3 in DNA: TGTGCCAGCAGCCCGTCTATCTCCTACGAGCAGTACTTC. It translates to CASSPSISYEQYF.

The chain joins TRBV3-1 (or the pseudogene TRBV3-2) to TRBJ2-7, with D unclear. The V gene lost 4 bases and the J gene lost 0 bases, with 10 bases spanning the gap. Germline V lookup: CDR1 LGHDT, CDR2 YNNKEL (reference sequence). The CDR3 contains 14 residues. The CDR3 spells CASSPTWSSYEQYF. CDR3 DNA: TGTGCCAGCAGCCCTACTTGGAGCTCCTACGAGCAGTACTTC.

The V and J genes are TRBV11-2 and TRBJ1-4, with 7 positions matching TRBD1. The CDR3 is 14 amino acids. Germline trimming cut 4 bases from V and 5 bases from J; bases unmatched to any gene: 4. Germline V lookup: CDR1 SGHAT, CDR2 FQNNGV. The CDR3 is CASSSGQNNEKLFF. CDR3 DNA: TGTGCCAGCAGCTCGGGACAGAACAATGAAAAACTGTTTTTT.

CDR3 residues: CAISGQDTYEQYF. For the CDR3, the DNA is TGTGCCATCTCCGGACAGGACACCTACGAGCAGTACTTC. V and J are TRBV10-3 and TRBJ2-7; 7 bases align to TRBD1. Looked up from germline, CDR1 is ENHRY and CDR2 is SYGVKD. This CDR3 contains 13 residues. Unmatched junction bases numbered 6, after V lost 8 bases and J lost 2 bases.

V and J are TRBV18 and TRBJ1-4, with D perhaps matching TRBD1 (5 bases). Germline lookup yields CDR1 KGHSH and CDR2 LQKENI. The V and J ends lost 3 bases and 6 bases respectively, with 14 bases between them. CDR3 length equals 15 residues. CDR3 sequence: CASSPAGPFDEKLFF. The CDR3 DNA is TGTGCCAGCTCACCGGCAGGGCCCTTCGATGAAAAACTGTTTTTT.

The count of this clone is one. The rearrangement joins TRBV6-7 to TRBJ1-1; D is unclear. TRBV6-7 counts as an open reading frame of uncertain function. The CDR3 spans 12 residues. With 2 bases removed from V and 8 bases from J, the gap between germline ends came to 9 bases. The CDR3 loop is CASSYAGREAFF. The CDR3 DNA follows: TGTGCCAGCAGTTACGCTGGGCGGGAAGCTTTCTTT.

V is TRBV5-1 and J is TRBJ1-1; TRBD1 agrees at 9 bases. V dropped 4 bases and J dropped 3; count of bases not matched to a gene: 7. The V gene's germline CDR1 is SGHRS and CDR2 YFSETQ. CDR3 length: 15 amino acids. Written as DNA, the CDR3 is TGCGCCAGCAGCCCAACAGGGGGCTGGGACACTGAAGCTTTCTTT. This gives the protein CASSPTGGWDTEAFF.

This clone was recorded only once. This chain joins TRBV5-1 and TRBJ2-5, with 7 bases fitting TRBD1. Germline CDR1 SGHRS, CDR2 YFSETQ. V lost 3 bases and J lost 2; bases outside the gene matches: 7. CDR3 size: 15 residues. The CDR3 reads CASSWAGGRQETQYF. CDR3 nucleotide sequence: TGCGCCAGCAGCTGGGCAGGGGGAAGGCAAGAGACCCAGTACTTC.

V is TRBV19 and J is TRBJ1-6; D may be TRBD1 (5 bases). There are 14 residues in the CDR3. Germline CDR1 LNHDA, CDR2 SQIVND (reference sequence). Trimming cost V 6 bases and J 10 bases, with 16 bases left between them. CDR3: CASRTGTVSSPLHF. The CDR3 region has the DNA TGTGCCAGTAGGACCGGGACGGTCTCGTCACCCCTCCACTTT.

The chain uses TRBV12-3 or TRBV12-4 and TRBJ2-7; the D is unclear. The CDR3 totals 12 residues. V was trimmed by 4 bases and J by 7 bases, leaving 11 bases between them. The CDR3 reads CASSSIQWEQYF. The DNA of the CDR3 is TGTGCCAGCAGTTCGATACAGTGGGAGCAGTACTTC.

This chain connects TRBV5-4 to TRBJ1-4; TRBD1 matches at 10 bases. Germline loops: CDR1 SGHNT, CDR2 YYREEE (reference sequence). V was pared by 4 bases and J by 1 base, with 7 bases of the junction left unmatched. This CDR3 region has 17 residues. The CDR3 DNA follows: TGTGCCAGCAGCCCCCGGGACAGGGGTGGAACTAATGAAAAACTGTTTTTT. The encoded protein is CASSPRDRGGTNEKLFF.

In its sample, this clone was seen a few times. The chain recombines TRBV5-4 with TRBJ2-7, with 8 bases identical to TRBD1. Per germline, CDR1 SGHNT and CDR2 YYREEE (reference sequence). With V trimmed by 4 bases and J by 0 bases, 3 bases remained unmatched. There are 14 residues in the CDR3. The CDR3 DNA reads as TGTGCCAGCAGCGGACAGGGTAGCTCCTACGAGCAGTACTTC. Its protein is CASSGQGSSYEQYF.

The J gene is TRBJ2-7, the V gene TRBV7-2, with D possibly being TRBD2 (6 bases). Trimming took off 5 bases at V and 3 bases at J, with 17 bases between the two ends. CDR1 is SGHTA and CDR2 is FQGNSA in the germline V gene. This CDR3 has 15 amino acids. The CDR3 sequence is CASSPTRERHYEQYF. The DNA of the CDR3 is TGTGCCAGCAGCCCCACGCGGGAACGGCACTACGAGCAGTACTTC.

This rearrangement joins TRBV10-3 to TRBJ1-5; a weak D match, TRBD1 (5 bases). Deletions cut 4 bases from V and 5 bases from J, with 12 bases between. The CDR3 is made up of 14 amino acids. Germline V gives CDR1 ENHRY, CDR2 SYGVKD. The CDR3, as DNA: TGTGCCATCAGTGCGGGGGAGTGGGATCAGCCCCAGCATTTT. It specifies CAISAGEWDQPQHF.

CDR3 bases: TGTGCCAGTACATCTAACACTGAAGCTTTCTTT. Translation gives CASTSNTEAFF. The V and J genes are TRBV19 and TRBJ1-1, with no clear D. V was trimmed by 7 bases and J by 2 bases, leaving 5 bases between them. CDR3 size: 11 residues. Germline loops: CDR1 LNHDA, CDR2 SQIVND (reference sequence).

The CDR3 DNA reads as TGTGCCATCAAAAGACAGGGGGCGTCTTCCAATGAGCAGTTCTTC. Residues: CAIKRQGASSNEQFF. The V and J genes are TRBV10-3 and TRBJ2-1; TRBD1 matches 10 bases. Losses at the gene ends were 7 bases for V and 6 bases for J; bases not matched to a gene: 9. The CDR3 has 15 residues. Germline loops: CDR1 ENHRY, CDR2 SYGVKD.

The chain is built from TRBV6-5 and TRBJ1-2; D may be TRBD1 (6 bases). CDR3 size: 14 residues. Germline assignment: CDR1 MNHEY and CDR2 SVGAGI. The V and J ends lost 2 bases and 7 bases respectively, with 14 bases between them. Here the CDR3 reads CASSYRDNAGGYTF. In DNA form, the CDR3 reads TGTGCCAGCAGTTACCGGGACAATGCCGGTGGCTACACCTTC.

The V call is TRBV19, the J call TRBJ2-1; no clear D gene. This CDR3 has 14 amino acids. Trimming cost V 6 bases and J 4 bases, with 13 bases left between them. Germline CDR1 and CDR2: LNHDA and SQIVND (reference sequence). The CDR3 loop is CASRDQPQYNEQFF. The CDR3 coding sequence is TGTGCCAGTAGAGACCAACCACAGTACAATGAGCAGTTCTTC. The variable domain in full, with the rest retrieved from reference TRBV19 and TRBJ2-1, is DGGITQSPKYLFRKEGQNVTLSCEQNLNHDAMYWYRQDPGQGLRLIYYSQIVNDFQKGDIAEGYSVSREKKESFPLTVTSAQKNPTAFYLCASRDQPQYNEQFFGPGTRLTVL.

The chain uses TRBV5-1 and TRBJ1-2; D is unclear. V was shortened by 0 bases and J by 4 bases, with 4 bases between the two germline ends. The CDR3 is 12 amino acids. Germline loops: CDR1 SGHRS, CDR2 YFSETQ. The CDR3 is CASSLDTYGYTF. The DNA of the CDR3 is TGCGCCAGCAGCTTGGACACCTATGGCTACACCTTC.